This T cell receptor beta chain was sequenced in a study of blood T cell repertoires in COVID-19. Study-level background: PBMCs, B-cell-depleted T cells, or T cells were the source of the cDNA or gDNA that made up the material.

Only in-frame clones appear in the TCRdb table, and some are missing; sequencing was by immunoSEQ multiplex PCR. The sample consists of approximately 110,000 clones, about 85% of them appearing once. Sequenced input: peripheral blood. This sequence was found in a human donor in a cohort sampled during active COVID-19.

This CDR3 reads CAISDGGNQGNQPQHF. The DNA of the CDR3 is TGTGCCATCAGTGATGGAGGAAATCAAGGAAATCAGCCCCAGCATTTT. The V gene is TRBV10-3, the J gene TRBJ1-5; D remains ambiguous. CDR3 length equals 16 residues. Between the trimmed V and J ends, which lost 3 bases and 4 bases, there was a span of 16 bases. CDR1 and CDR2 (germline): ENHRY, SYGVKD.